A selection of T cell receptor beta chains follows, all from one sample in a study of blood T cell repertoires in COVID-19. TCRdb's copy holds only in-frame clones and misses some; the assay was immunoSEQ multiplex PCR. The sample shows fewer than 450,000 clones, about 87% of them seen only once. The material sequenced was peripheral blood. The receptor set was obtained from a woman aged 45-65 years with COVID-19, enrolled during active disease. CDR3s include the opening cysteine and the closing phenylalanine or tryptophan. The D gene is left open where the match is weak. Clone size is stated in some rows and not others, as once, few, many or a class when expanded.

d_call	clone_size	v_call	j_call	cdr3_aa	cdr3_nt
TRBD1	once	TRBV27	TRBJ2-7	CASRNPGTGANEQYF	TGTGCCAGCAGGAATCCCGGGACAGGGGCCAACGAGCAGTACTTC
TRBD1	NA	TRBV7-2	TRBJ1-1	CASSFFQGARGTEAFF	TGTGCCAGCAGCTTCTTTCAGGGGGCGCGAGGCACTGAAGCTTTCTTT
NA	NA	TRBV6-5	TRBJ1-2	CASSYSTGTTYGYTF	TGTGCCAGCAGTTACTCGACCGGGACAACATATGGCTACACCTTC
NA	NA	TRBV12-3/TRBV12-4	TRBJ1-1	CASWATRNTEAFF	TGTGCCAGCTGGGCAACAAGGAACACTGAAGCTTTCTTT
NA	NA	TRBV9	TRBJ2-5	CASSVERGETQYF	TGTGCCAGCAGCGTAGAGAGGGGGGAGACCCAGTACTTC
NA	NA	TRBV5-1	TRBJ1-3	CASSPVFPGENTIYF	TGCGCCAGCAGCCCGGTGTTCCCGGGGGAAAACACCATATATTTT
TRBD2	NA	TRBV24-1	TRBJ2-3	CATSGPSRGRAPDTQYF	TGTGCCACCAGTGGCCCCTCGCGCGGGAGGGCCCCAGATACGCAGTATTTT
TRBD2	NA	TRBV11-2	TRBJ2-7	CASSPLSSGKFYEQYF	TGTGCCAGCAGCCCCCTTTCTAGCGGGAAGTTTTACGAGCAGTACTTC
TRBD2	once	TRBV19	TRBJ2-1	CATTSGAHNEQFF	TGTGCCACAACTAGCGGGGCTCACAATGAGCAGTTCTTC
TRBD1	NA	TRBV5-4	TRBJ2-7	CASSLGTGFGEQYF	TGTGCCAGCAGCTTGGGGACAGGTTTTGGTGAGCAGTACTTC
NA	few	TRBV20-1	TRBJ1-2	CSASSSYGYTF	TGCAGTGCTAGTTCCAGCTATGGCTACACCTTC
TRBD2	NA	TRBV7-2	TRBJ2-3	CASSLGRRENTDTQYF	TGTGCCAGCAGCTTAGGGCGGCGGGAGAACACAGATACGCAGTATTTT
NA	NA	TRBV30	TRBJ1-3	CAYSGNTIYF	TGTGCCTATTCGGGGAACACCATATATTTT
NA	NA	TRBV14	TRBJ1-1	CASSQVTGMNTEAFF	TGTGCCAGCAGCCAAGTAACAGGGATGAACACTGAAGCTTTCTTT
NA	once	TRBV5-6	TRBJ1-3	CASSRPGGEPGNTIYF	TGTGCCAGCAGCCGTCCCGGGGGGGAACCTGGAAACACCATATATTTT
NA	NA	TRBV9	TRBJ2-1	CASSVSGDSYNEQFF	TGTGCCAGCAGCGTTTCAGGGGATTCGTACAATGAGCAGTTCTTC
NA	few	TRBV4-2	TRBJ2-7	CASSQASGGFYEQYF	TGTGCCAGCAGCCAAGCCTCCGGGGGATTCTACGAGCAGTACTTC
NA	NA	TRBV2	TRBJ1-2	CASSEVQPGWIYGYTF	TGTGCCAGCAGTGAAGTTCAGCCCGGGTGGATCTATGGCTACACCTTC
NA	few	TRBV6-1	TRBJ1-3	CASSETGGNTIYF	TGTGCCAGCAGTGAAACAGGCGGAAACACCATATATTTT
NA	NA	TRBV27	TRBJ2-1	CASSLGAGAQFF	TGTGCCAGCAGTTTAGGTGCGGGGGCGCAGTTCTTC
NA	NA	TRBV15	TRBJ2-7	CATSNGVSSYEQYF	TGTGCCACCAGCAACGGGGTAAGCTCCTACGAGCAGTACTTC
NA	NA	TRBV7-3	TRBJ1-6	CASSLEGGNSPLHF	TGTGCCAGCAGCTTAGAGGGAGGTAATTCACCCCTCCACTTT
NA	NA	TRBV5-1	TRBJ2-3	CASSPTGTTDTQYF	TGCGCCAGCAGTCCCACAGGGACCACAGATACGCAGTATTTT
TRBD1	NA	TRBV6-5	TRBJ1-3	CASSYGQGASGNTIYF	TGTGCCAGCAGTTACGGACAGGGGGCCTCTGGAAACACCATATATTTT
TRBD1	NA	TRBV5-1	TRBJ2-1	CASTPWTGGNEQFF	TGCGCCAGCACCCCATGGACAGGGGGCAATGAGCAGTTCTTC
TRBD2	NA	TRBV7-9	TRBJ2-1	CASSPLAGNEQFF	TGTGCCAGCAGCCCACTAGCGGGTAATGAGCAGTTCTTC
TRBD2	NA	TRBV5-1	TRBJ2-1	CASSLIGRRGRNNEQFF	TGCGCCAGCAGCTTGATCGGGAGGAGGGGCAGAAACAATGAGCAGTTCTTC
NA	NA	TRBV7-3	TRBJ2-3	CASSLIPAGRSDTQYF	TGTGCCAGCAGCCTCATCCCCGCGGGACGAAGCGATACGCAGTATTTT
TRBD2	NA	TRBV2	TRBJ2-7	CASSELAGGPYEQYF	TGTGCCAGCAGCGAGCTAGCGGGAGGGCCCTACGAGCAGTACTTC
TRBD1	NA	TRBV30	TRBJ1-6	CAWSYGTALRSYNSPLHF	TGTGCCTGGAGTTATGGGACAGCCCTCAGAAGTTATAATTCACCCCTCCACTTT
TRBD2	NA	TRBV27	TRBJ2-7	CASSFHTSATYEQYF	TGTGCCAGCAGTTTTCATACTAGCGCTACCTACGAGCAGTACTTC
TRBD1	NA	TRBV18	TRBJ2-7	CASSPAAGTGGSYEQYF	TGTGCCAGCTCACCTGCCGCCGGGACAGGGGGCTCCTACGAGCAGTACTTC
TRBD2	NA	TRBV5-1	TRBJ2-2	CASSSGTSGSNGELFF	TGCGCCAGCAGCTCAGGGACTAGCGGGTCCAATGGGGAGCTGTTTTTT
TRBD1	NA	TRBV4-2	TRBJ2-1	CASSQDWSRGHNEQFF	TGTGCCAGCAGCCAAGATTGGAGCAGGGGGCACAATGAGCAGTTCTTC
TRBD1	NA	TRBV15	TRBJ1-2	CATSRGRDGTGIFYGYTF	TGTGCCACCAGCAGAGGAAGAGACGGGACAGGAATTTTCTATGGCTACACCTTC
TRBD2	once	TRBV27	TRBJ2-1	CASSLRVAGGVGNEQFF	TGTGCCAGCAGTTTAAGGGTAGCGGGAGGGGTGGGCAATGAGCAGTTCTTC
TRBD1	once	TRBV5-5	TRBJ1-4	CASSWGGQGVEKLFF	TGTGCCAGCAGCTGGGGGGGACAGGGAGTCGAAAAACTGTTTTTT
TRBD2	once	TRBV6-2/TRBV6-3	TRBJ2-2	CASSYSGRGTSGRKGRELFF	TGTGCCAGCAGTTACTCAGGACGGGGGACTAGCGGGAGAAAGGGCAGGGAGCTGTTTTTT
NA	few	TRBV4-1	TRBJ1-5	CASSQDVTDNQPQHF	TGCGCCAGCAGCCAAGATGTAACAGACAATCAGCCCCAGCATTTT
TRBD1	NA	TRBV5-1	TRBJ1-1	CASSLSVSWLVTGGTEAFF	TGCGCCAGCAGCTTGTCAGTATCATGGTTGGTGACAGGGGGCACTGAAGCTTTCTTT
TRBD2	NA	TRBV5-4	TRBJ2-5	CASSLVSSGSGETQYF	TGTGCCAGCAGCTTGGTCTCTAGCGGGAGCGGAGAGACCCAGTACTTC
NA	few	TRBV7-9	TRBJ1-5	CASSLVGSGAPSQPQHF	TGTGCCAGCAGCTTAGTGGGCTCAGGGGCCCCGTCACAGCCCCAGCATTTT
NA	NA	TRBV11-3	TRBJ2-1	CASSLRGNAYNEQFF	TGTGCCAGCAGCTTACGCGGGAACGCCTACAATGAGCAGTTCTTC
NA	NA	TRBV15	TRBJ1-2	CATSRGYSENYGYTF	TGTGCCACCAGCAGAGGTTATTCGGAGAACTATGGCTACACCTTC
TRBD2	NA	TRBV4-1	TRBJ2-1	CASSQRGGEGSLSYNEQFF	TGCGCCAGCAGCCAGAGGGGAGGGGAGGGCTCACTTTCCTACAATGAGCAGTTCTTC
NA	NA	TRBV9	TRBJ2-1	CASSVWQGAYNEQFF	TGTGCCAGCAGCGTATGGCAGGGCGCCTACAATGAGCAGTTCTTC
NA	NA	TRBV6-2/TRBV6-3	TRBJ2-7	CASSHRYEQYF	TGTGCCAGCAGTCACCGGTACGAGCAGTACTTC